The rows below give T cell receptor beta chains drawn from one sample of a study of T cells in Graves' hyperthyroidism and ophthalmopathy. TCRdb ran MiXCR on the multiplex PCR reads and lists one entry per CDR3 protein. The repertoire consists of fewer than 350,000 distinct CDR3 sequences, with around 13% occurring once and the leading ten covering 7.9%. Sequencing was done on a sample of blood. The receptors were gathered from a woman in her thirties or forties with Graves' hyperthyroidism. Each CDR3 is given with its conserved first and last residue. Each record gives: D gene, V gene, J gene, clone size, CDR3 protein, CDR3 DNA. A D gene is named only where the DNA matches it firmly. Size is omitted from some rows. Given values are once, few, many or a class for expanded clones.

>TRBD1|TRBV12-3/TRBV12-4|TRBJ1-6|many
CASSRTGGDSPLHF
TGTGCCAGCAGTAGGACAGGGGGCGATTCACCCCTCCACTTT
>-|TRBV6-5|TRBJ2-2|-
CASSYGRISGAGELFF
TGTGCCAGCAGTTACGGGCGGATTAGCGGCGCCGGGGAGCTGTTTTTT
>TRBD1|TRBV5-1|TRBJ1-1|-
CASSRGTARAEAFF
TGCGCCAGCAGCCGGGGGACAGCCAGGGCTGAAGCTTTCTTT
>TRBD1|TRBV27|TRBJ2-1|-
CASRTKDRGTYNEQFF
TGTGCCAGCAGGACCAAGGACAGGGGTACCTACAATGAGCAGTTCTTC
>TRBD1|TRBV4-1|TRBJ1-1|many
CASSHQGGTGSWNTEAFF
TGCGCCAGCAGCCATCAAGGGGGGACAGGGAGTTGGAACACTGAAGCTTTCTTT
>-|TRBV27|TRBJ2-2|many
CASLTVRTGELFF
TGTGCCAGCCTCACAGTCCGAACCGGGGAGCTGTTTTTT
>TRBD2|TRBV20-1|TRBJ2-7|many
CSASGRGASYEQYF
TGCAGTGCTTCCGGGAGGGGGGCCTCCTACGAGCAGTACTTC
>TRBD1|TRBV2|TRBJ2-3|few
CSITGEPTDTQYF
TGTTCCATTACAGGGGAGCCCACAGATACGCAGTATTTT
>-|TRBV12-3/TRBV12-4|TRBJ1-1|many
CASRLGIFGMNTEAFF
TGTGCCAGCAGGCTAGGGATATTTGGGATGAACACTGAAGCTTTCTTT
>TRBD2|TRBV10-1|TRBJ2-4|few
CASSERAGVVSIQYF
TGCGCCAGCAGTGAACGAGCGGGAGTGGTATCCATTCAGTACTTC
>-|TRBV30|TRBJ1-2|many
CAWSSRTYYGYTF
TGTGCCTGGAGTAGCCGGACGTACTATGGCTACACCTTC
>-|TRBV2|TRBJ1-5|many
CASSEGAYQPQHF
TGTGCCAGCAGTGAAGGGGCTTATCAGCCCCAGCATTTT
>TRBD1|TRBV2|TRBJ2-5|many
CASRGQGETQYF
TGTGCCAGCAGGGGACAGGGAGAGACCCAGTACTTC
>TRBD1|TRBV9|TRBJ2-2|-
CASSDQQGALTGELFF
TGTGCCAGCAGCGACCAACAGGGGGCGCTGACCGGGGAGCTGTTTTTT
>-|TRBV18|TRBJ2-7|-
CASSEQALDEQYF
TGTGCCAGCTCGGAACAGGCTTTGGACGAGCAGTACTTC
>TRBD1|TRBV6-1|TRBJ1-2|many
CASSRTGGYGYTF
TGTGCCAGCAGCAGGACAGGGGGCTATGGCTACACCTTC
>TRBD1|TRBV2|TRBJ1-4|many
CASRHRGTDHEKLFF
TGTGCCAGCAGGCACAGAGGGACAGATCATGAAAAACTGTTTTTT
>-|TRBV20-1|TRBJ1-5|many
CSVARGGLNQPQHF
TGCAGCGTCGCTAGGGGGGGGCTCAATCAGCCCCAGCATTTT
>TRBD1|TRBV14|TRBJ1-4|many
CASSGYRGMTNEKLFF
TGTGCCAGCAGCGGATACAGGGGAATGACTAATGAAAAACTGTTTTTT
>-|TRBV12-3/TRBV12-4|TRBJ2-7|many
CASSLSGSVHEQYF
TGTGCCAGCAGTTTATCAGGGTCTGTCCACGAGCAGTACTTC
>-|TRBV30|TRBJ1-3|many
CACTASGNTIYF
TGTGCCTGCACAGCCTCTGGAAACACCATATATTTT
>TRBD1|TRBV12-3/TRBV12-4|TRBJ1-1|many
CASRLLTGGFEAFF
TGTGCCAGCAGACTACTGACAGGGGGCTTTGAAGCTTTCTTT
>TRBD2|TRBV15|TRBJ2-7|many
CATSRGSASGSYEQYF
TGTGCCACCAGCAGAGGGTCCGCTAGCGGCTCCTACGAGCAGTACTTC
>TRBD2|TRBV12-3/TRBV12-4|TRBJ2-1|many
CASNLAGVSNEQFF
TGTGCCAGCAATCTAGCGGGAGTTTCAAATGAGCAGTTCTTC
>-|TRBV7-2|TRBJ2-2|few
CASSRGANTGELFF
TGTGCCAGCTCGCGCGGAGCGAACACCGGGGAGCTGTTTTTT
>-|TRBV7-9|TRBJ1-5|many
CASSQAGYNQPQHF
TGTGCCAGCAGCCAGGCAGGGTACAATCAGCCCCAGCATTTT
>-|TRBV4-1|TRBJ2-7|-
CASSRVVSRNPYEQYF
TGCGCCAGCAGCCGAGTAGTATCTAGGAATCCCTACGAGCAGTACTTC
>-|TRBV6-1|TRBJ1-2|many
CASLRGSSNYGYTF
TGTGCCAGCCTGAGGGGGAGTTCTAACTATGGCTACACCTTC
>-|TRBV7-9|TRBJ2-7|many
CASSLGRQPEQYF
TGTGCCAGCAGCTTAGGTCGGCAGCCCGAGCAGTACTTC
>-|TRBV2|TRBJ1-1|many
CASSAFQGMNTEAFF
TGTGCCAGCAGTGCGTTTCAGGGCATGAACACTGAAGCTTTCTTT
>-|TRBV29-1|TRBJ2-1|-
CSVARDTNNEQFF
TGCAGCGTTGCCAGGGACACAAACAATGAGCAGTTCTTC